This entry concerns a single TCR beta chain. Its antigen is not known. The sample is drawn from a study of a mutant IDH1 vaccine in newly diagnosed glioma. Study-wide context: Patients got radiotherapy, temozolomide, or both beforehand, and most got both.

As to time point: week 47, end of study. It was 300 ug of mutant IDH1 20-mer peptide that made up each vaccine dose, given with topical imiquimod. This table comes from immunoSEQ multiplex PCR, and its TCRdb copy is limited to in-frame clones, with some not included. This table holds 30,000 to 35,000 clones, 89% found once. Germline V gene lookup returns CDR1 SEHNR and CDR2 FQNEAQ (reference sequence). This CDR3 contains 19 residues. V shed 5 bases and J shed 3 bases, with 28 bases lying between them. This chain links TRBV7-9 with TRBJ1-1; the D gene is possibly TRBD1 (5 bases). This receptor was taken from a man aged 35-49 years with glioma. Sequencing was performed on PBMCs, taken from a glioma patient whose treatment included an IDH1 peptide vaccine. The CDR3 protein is CASSRSAAGPRLGDTEAFF. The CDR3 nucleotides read TGTGCCAGCAGCCGGAGTGCCGCAGGGCCCAGGCTGGGGGACACTGAAGCTTTCTTT.